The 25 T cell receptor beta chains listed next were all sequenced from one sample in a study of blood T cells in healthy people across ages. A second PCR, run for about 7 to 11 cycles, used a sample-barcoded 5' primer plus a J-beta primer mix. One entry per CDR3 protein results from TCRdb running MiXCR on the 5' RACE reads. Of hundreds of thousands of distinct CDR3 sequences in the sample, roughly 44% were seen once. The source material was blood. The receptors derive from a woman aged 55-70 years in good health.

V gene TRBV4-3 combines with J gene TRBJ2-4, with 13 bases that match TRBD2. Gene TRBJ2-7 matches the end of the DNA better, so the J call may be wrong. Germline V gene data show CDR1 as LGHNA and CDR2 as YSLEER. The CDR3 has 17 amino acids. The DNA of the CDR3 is TGCGCCAGCAGCCCCGTTACTTTCACTAGCGGGAGGGCCGAGCAGTACTTC. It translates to CASSPVTFTSGRAEQYF.

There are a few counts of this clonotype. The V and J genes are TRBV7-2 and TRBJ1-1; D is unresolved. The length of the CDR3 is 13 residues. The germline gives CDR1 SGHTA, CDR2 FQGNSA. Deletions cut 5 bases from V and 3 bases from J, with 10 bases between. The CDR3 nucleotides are TGTGCCAGCAGCCCTACAAGGGACACTGAAGCTTTCTTT. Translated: CASSPTRDTEAFF.

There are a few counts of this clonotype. This chain's CDR3 is CASSQDGGRAHYEQYF. The CDR3 DNA follows: TGTGCCAGCAGCCAAGATGGGGGGAGGGCCCACTACGAGCAGTACTTC. The V call is TRBV3-1, the J call TRBJ2-7, with 7 nucleotides matching TRBD2. Trimming removed 0 bases from V and 3 bases from J; junction bases left unmatched: 8. CDR3 size: 16 residues. Germline values: CDR1 LGHDT, CDR2 YNNKEL (reference sequence).

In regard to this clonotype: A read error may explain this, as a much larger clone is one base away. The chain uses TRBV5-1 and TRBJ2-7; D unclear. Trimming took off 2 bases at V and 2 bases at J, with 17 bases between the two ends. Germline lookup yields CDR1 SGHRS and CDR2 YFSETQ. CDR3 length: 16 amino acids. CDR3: CASSLLAGSGAYEQYF. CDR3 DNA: TGCGCCAGCAGCTTATTGGCCGGGTCGGGCGCCTACGAGCAGTACTTC.

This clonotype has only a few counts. The CDR3 nucleotides are TGTGCCAGCAGTTTGCTTTCGGTGACTAAGTCTTACAATGAGCAGTTCTTC. Amino acid sequence: CASSLLSVTKSYNEQFF. The chain couples TRBV27 to TRBJ2-1; D possibly corresponds to TRBD2 (5 bases). Germline values: CDR1 MNHEY, CDR2 SMNVEV (reference sequence). The V gene lost 3 bases and the J gene lost 4 bases, with 19 bases spanning the gap. The CDR3 totals 17 residues.

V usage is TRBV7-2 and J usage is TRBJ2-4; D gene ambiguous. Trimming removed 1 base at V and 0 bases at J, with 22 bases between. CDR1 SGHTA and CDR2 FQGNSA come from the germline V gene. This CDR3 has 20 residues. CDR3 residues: CASSLENTRSVLGAKNIQYF. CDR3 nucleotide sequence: TGTGCCAGCAGCTTAGAGAATACTCGCTCAGTCCTGGGAGCCAAAAACATTCAGTACTTC.

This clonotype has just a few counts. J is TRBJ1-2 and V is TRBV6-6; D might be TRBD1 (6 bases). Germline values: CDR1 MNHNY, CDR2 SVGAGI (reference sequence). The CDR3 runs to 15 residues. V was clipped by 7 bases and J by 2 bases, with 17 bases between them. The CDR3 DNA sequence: TGTGCCAGCAACTCCGGGGGGGGCGCAAACTATGGCTACACCTTC. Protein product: CASNSGGGANYGYTF.

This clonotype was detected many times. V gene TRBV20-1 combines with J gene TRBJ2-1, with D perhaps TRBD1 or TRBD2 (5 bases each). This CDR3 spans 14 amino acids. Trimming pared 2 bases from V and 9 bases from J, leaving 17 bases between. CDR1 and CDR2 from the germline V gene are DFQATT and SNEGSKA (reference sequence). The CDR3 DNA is TGCAGTGCTAGATGGGGGAGTAGGGGAACTGAGCAGTTCTTC. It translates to CSARWGSRGTEQFF.

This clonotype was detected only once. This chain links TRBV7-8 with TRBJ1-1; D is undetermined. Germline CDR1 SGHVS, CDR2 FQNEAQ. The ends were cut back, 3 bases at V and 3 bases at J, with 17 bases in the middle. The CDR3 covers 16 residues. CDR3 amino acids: CASSLDPSPWDTEAFF. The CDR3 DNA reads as TGTGCCAGCAGCTTGGATCCCTCGCCTTGGGACACTGAAGCTTTCTTT.

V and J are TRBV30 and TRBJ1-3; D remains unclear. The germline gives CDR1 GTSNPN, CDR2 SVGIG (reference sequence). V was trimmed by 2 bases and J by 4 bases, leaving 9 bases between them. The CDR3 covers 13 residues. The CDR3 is CAWSIGLGNTIYF. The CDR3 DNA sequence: TGTGCCTGGAGTATAGGATTAGGAAACACCATATATTTT.

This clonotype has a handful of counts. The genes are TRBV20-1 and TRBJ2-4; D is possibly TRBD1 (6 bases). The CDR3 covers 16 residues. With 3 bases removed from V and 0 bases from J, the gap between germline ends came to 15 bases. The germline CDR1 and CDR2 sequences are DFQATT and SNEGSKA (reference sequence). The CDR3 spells CSARIYRQVAKNIQYF. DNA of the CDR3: TGCAGTGCTAGGATTTACCGACAGGTAGCCAAAAACATTCAGTACTTC.

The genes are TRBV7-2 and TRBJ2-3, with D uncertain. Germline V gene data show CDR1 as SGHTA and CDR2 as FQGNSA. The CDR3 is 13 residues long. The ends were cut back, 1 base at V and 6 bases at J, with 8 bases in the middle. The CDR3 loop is CASSLVGQDTQYF. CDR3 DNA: TGTGCCAGCAGCTTAGTCGGCCAGGATACGCAGTATTTT.

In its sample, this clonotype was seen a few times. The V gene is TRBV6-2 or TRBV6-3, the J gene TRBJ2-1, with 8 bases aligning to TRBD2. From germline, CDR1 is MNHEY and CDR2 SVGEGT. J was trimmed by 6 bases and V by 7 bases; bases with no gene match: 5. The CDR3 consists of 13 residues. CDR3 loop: CASNRAGGNEQFF. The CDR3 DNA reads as TGTGCCAGCAATCGGGCGGGGGGCAATGAGCAGTTCTTC.

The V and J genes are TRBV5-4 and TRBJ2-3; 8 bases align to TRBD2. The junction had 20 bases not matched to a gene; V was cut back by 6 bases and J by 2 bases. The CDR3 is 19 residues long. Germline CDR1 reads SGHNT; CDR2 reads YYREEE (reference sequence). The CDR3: CASTRGVREAENFTDTQYF. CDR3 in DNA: TGTGCCAGCACGCGGGGGGTGAGGGAGGCCGAAAATTTCACAGATACGCAGTATTTT.

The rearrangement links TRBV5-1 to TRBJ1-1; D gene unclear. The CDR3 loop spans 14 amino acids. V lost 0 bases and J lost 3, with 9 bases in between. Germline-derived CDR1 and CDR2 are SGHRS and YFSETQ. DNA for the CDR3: TGCGCCAGCAGCTTGGAGGCAGGCGACACTGAAGCTTTCTTT. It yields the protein CASSLEAGDTEAFF.

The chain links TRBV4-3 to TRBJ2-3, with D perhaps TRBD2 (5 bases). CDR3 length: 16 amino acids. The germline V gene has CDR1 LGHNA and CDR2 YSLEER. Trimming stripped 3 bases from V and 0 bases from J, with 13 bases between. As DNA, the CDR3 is TGCGCCAGCAGCCAGTATGGGAGAGCTAGCACAGATACGCAGTATTTT. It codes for CASSQYGRASTDTQYF.

As DNA, the CDR3 is TGCAGCGTTGAGGGTGGGAGATACTATGGCTACACCTTC. Translation gives CSVEGGRYYGYTF. The chain recombines TRBV29-1 with TRBJ1-2; D remains unclear. Germline V gives CDR1 SQVTM, CDR2 ANQGSEA. V was pared by 3 bases and J by 3 bases, with 11 bases between. The CDR3 has 13 amino acids. The variable domain in full, completed from reference TRBV29-1 and TRBJ1-2, reads SAVISQKPSRDICQRGTSLTIQCQVDSQVTMMFWYRQQPGQSLTLIATANQGSEATYESGFVIDKFPISRPNLTFSTLTVSNMSPEDSSIYLCSVEGGRYYGYTFGSGTRLTVV.

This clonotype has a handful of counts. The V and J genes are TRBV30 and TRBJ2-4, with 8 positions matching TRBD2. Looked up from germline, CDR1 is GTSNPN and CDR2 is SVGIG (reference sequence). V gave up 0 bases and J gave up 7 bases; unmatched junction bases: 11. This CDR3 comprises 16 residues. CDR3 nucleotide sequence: TGTGCCTGGAGTGTACGGCCGGGGGGGCGATGGAACATTCAGTACTTC. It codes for CAWSVRPGGRWNIQYF.

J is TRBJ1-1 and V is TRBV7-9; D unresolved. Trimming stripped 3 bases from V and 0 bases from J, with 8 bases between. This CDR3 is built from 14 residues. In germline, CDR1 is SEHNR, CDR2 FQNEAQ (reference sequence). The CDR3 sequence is CASSFEGLNTEAFF. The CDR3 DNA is TGTGCCAGCAGCTTCGAAGGTCTGAACACTGAAGCTTTCTTT.

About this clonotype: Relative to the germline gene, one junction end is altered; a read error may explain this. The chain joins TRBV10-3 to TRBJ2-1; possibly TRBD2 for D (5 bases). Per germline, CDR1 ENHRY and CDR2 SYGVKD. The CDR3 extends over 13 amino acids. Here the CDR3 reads CATAYPGYSEQFF. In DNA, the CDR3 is TGTGCCACGGCGTACCCGGGATACAGTGAGCAGTTCTTC.

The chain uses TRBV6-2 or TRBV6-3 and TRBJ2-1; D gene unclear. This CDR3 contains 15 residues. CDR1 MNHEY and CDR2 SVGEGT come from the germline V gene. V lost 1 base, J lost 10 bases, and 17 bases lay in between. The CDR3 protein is CASSYLAEWKKEQFF. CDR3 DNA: TGTGCCAGCAGTTACTTGGCAGAGTGGAAAAAGGAGCAGTTCTTC.

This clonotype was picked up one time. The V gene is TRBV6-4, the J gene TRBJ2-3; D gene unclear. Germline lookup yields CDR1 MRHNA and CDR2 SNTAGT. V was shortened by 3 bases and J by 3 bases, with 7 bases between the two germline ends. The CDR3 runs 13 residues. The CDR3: CASSEKETDTQYF. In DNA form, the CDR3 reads TGTGCCAGCAGTGAAAAAGAAACAGATACGCAGTATTTT.

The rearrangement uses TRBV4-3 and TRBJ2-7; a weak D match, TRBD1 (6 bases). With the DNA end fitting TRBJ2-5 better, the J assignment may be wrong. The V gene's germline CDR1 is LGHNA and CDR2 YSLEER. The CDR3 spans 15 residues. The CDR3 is CASSQNQGHLGTQYF. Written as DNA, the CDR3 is TGCGCCAGCAGCCAGAATCAGGGGCATTTGGGGACCCAGTACTTC.

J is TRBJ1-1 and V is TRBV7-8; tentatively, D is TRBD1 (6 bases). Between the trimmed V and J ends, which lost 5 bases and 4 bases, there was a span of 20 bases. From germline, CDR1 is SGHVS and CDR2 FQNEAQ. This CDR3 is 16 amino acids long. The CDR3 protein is CASSPPGTSPFTEAFF. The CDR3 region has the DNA TGTGCCAGCAGCCCGCCAGGGACATCTCCCTTCACTGAAGCTTTCTTT.

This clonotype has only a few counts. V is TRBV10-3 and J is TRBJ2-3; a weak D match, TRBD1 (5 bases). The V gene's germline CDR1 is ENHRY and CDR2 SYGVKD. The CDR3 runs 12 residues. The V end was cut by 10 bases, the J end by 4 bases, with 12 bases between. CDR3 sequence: CATTRDPDTQYF. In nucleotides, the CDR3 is TGTGCCACAACCAGGGATCCAGATACGCAGTATTTT.